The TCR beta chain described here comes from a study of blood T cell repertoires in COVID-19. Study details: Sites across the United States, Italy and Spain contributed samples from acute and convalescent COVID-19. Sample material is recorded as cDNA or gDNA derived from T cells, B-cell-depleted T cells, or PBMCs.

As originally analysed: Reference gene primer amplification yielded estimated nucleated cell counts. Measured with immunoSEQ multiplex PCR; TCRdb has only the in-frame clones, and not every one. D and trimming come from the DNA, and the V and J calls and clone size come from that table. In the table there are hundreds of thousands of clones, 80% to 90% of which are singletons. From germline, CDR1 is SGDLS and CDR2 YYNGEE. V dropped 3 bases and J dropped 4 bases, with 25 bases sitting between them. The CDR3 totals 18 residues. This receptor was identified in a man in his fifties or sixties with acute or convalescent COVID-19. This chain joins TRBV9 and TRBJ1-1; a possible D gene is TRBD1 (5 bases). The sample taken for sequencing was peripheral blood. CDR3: CASSALLGQSTGGTEAFF. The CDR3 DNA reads TGTGCCAGCAGCGCCCTTTTGGGGCAGTCGACCGGGGGCACTGAAGCTTTCTTT.